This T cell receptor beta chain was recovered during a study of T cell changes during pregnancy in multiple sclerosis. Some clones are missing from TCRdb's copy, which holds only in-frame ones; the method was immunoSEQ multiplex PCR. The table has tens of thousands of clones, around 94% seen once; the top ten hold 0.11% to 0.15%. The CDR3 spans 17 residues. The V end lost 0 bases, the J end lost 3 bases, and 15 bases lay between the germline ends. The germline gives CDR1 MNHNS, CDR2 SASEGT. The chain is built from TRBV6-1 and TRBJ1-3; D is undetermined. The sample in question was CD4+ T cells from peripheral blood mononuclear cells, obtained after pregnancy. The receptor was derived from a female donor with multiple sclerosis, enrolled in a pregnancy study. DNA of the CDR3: TGTGCCAGCAGTGAAGCGTTGGTGGCATCCCGTGGAAACACCATATATTTT. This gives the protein CASSEALVASRGNTIYF.